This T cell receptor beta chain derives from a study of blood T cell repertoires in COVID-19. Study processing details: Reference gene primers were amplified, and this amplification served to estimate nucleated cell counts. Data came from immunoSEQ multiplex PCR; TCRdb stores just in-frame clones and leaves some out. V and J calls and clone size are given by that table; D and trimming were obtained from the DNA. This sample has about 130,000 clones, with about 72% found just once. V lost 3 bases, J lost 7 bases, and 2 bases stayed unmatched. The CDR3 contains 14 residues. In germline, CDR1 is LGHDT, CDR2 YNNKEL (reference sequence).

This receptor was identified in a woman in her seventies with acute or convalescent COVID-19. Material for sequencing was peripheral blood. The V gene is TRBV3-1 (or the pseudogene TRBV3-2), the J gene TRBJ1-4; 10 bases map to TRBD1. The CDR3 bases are TGTGCCAGCAGCCAGGGACAGGGGATTGAAAAACTGTTTTTT. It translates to CASSQGQGIEKLFF.